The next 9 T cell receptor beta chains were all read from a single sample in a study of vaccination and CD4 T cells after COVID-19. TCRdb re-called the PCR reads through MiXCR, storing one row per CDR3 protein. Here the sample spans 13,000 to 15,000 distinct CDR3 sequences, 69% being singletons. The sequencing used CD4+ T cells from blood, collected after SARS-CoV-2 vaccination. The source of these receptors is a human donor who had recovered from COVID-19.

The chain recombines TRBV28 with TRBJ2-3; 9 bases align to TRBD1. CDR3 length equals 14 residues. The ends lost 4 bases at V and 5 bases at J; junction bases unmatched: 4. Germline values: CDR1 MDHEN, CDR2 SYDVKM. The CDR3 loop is CASSYTGGEDTQYF. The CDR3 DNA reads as TGTGCCAGCAGTTACACAGGGGGCGAAGATACGCAGTATTTT. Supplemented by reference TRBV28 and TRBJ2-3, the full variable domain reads DVKVTQSSRYLVKRTGEKVFLECVQDMDHENMFWYRQDPGLGLRLIYFSYDVKMKEKGDIPEGYSVSREKKERFSLILESASTNQTSMYLCASSYTGGEDTQYFGPGTRLTVL.

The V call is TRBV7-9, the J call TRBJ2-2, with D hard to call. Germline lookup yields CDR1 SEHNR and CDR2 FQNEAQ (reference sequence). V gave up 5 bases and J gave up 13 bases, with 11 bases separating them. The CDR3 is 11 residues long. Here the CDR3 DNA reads TGTGCCAGCAGCCTGACACGCGGGCTGTTTTTT. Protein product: CASSLTRGLFF.

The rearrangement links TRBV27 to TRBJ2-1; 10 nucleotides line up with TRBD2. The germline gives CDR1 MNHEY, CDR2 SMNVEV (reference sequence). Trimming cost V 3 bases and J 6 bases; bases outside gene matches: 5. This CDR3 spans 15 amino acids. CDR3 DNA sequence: TGTGCCAGCAGTTTTACATGGACTAGCGGCAATGAGCAGTTCTTC. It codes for CASSFTWTSGNEQFF.

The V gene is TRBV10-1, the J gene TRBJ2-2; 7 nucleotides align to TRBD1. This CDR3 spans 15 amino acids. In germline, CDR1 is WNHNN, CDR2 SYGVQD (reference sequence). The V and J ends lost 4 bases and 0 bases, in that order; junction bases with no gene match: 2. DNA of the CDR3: TGCGCCAGCAGTGCCGGGACAGCGAACACCGGGGAGCTGTTTTTT. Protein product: CASSAGTANTGELFF.

This chain's CDR3 is CAISEGLAGQNIQYF. The CDR3 region has the DNA TGTGCCATCAGTGAAGGACTAGCGGGGCAAAACATTCAGTACTTC. This chain connects TRBV10-3 to TRBJ2-4, with 12 nucleotides matching TRBD2. This CDR3 is 15 amino acids long. With 3 bases clipped from V and 5 bases from J, the junction kept 2 bases outside the gene matches. Germline CDR1 ENHRY, CDR2 SYGVKD.

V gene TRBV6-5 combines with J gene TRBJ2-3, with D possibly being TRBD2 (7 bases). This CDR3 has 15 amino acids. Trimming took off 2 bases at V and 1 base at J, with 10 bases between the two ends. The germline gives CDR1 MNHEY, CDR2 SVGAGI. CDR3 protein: CASSYRGAGTDTQYF. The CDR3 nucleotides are TGTGCCAGCAGTTACCGGGGGGCGGGCACAGATACGCAGTATTTT.

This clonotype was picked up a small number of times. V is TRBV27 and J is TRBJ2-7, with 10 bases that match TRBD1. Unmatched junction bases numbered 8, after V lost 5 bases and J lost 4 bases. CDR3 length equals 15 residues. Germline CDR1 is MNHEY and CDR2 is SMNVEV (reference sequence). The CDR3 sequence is CASSSIGQGGYEQYF. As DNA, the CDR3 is TGTGCCAGCAGTAGCATCGGACAGGGGGGATACGAGCAGTACTTC.

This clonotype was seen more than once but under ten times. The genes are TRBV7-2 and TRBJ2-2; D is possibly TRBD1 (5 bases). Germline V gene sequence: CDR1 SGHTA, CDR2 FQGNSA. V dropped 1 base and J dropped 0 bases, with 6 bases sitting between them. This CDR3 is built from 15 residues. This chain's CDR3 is CASSLGGANTGELFF. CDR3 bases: TGTGCCAGCAGCTTAGGGGGCGCGAACACCGGGGAGCTGTTTTTT.

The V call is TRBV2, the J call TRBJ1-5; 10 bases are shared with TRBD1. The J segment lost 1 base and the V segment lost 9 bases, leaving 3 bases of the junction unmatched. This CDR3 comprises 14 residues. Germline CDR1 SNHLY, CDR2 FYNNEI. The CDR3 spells CASGGQGSNQPQHF. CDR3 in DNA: TGTGCCAGTGGGGGACAGGGGAGCAATCAGCCCCAGCATTTT.